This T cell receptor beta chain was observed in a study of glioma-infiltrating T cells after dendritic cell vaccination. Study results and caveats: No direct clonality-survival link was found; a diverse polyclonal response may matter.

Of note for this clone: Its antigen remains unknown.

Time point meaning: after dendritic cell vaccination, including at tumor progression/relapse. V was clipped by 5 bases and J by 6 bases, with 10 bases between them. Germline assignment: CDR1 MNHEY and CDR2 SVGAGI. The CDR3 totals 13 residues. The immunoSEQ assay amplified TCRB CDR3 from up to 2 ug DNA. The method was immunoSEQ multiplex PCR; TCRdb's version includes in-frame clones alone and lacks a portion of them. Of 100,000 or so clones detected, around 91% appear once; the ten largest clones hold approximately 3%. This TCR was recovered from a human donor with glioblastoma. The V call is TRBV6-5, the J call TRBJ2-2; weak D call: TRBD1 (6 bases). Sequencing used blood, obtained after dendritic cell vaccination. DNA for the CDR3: TGTGCCAGCAGTCAGGGGTTGGCCGGGGAGCTGTTTTTT. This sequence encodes CASSQGLAGELFF.